This entry lists 12 T cell receptor beta chains sequenced from one sample in a study of somatic mutations in T cells in chronic GVHD. Only in-frame clones appear in the TCRdb table, and some are missing; sequencing was by immunoSEQ multiplex PCR. The sample includes 13,000 or so clones, roughly 78% of them seen just once. The sequenced material came from Vbeta20-negative CD4+ T cells from blood. These receptors came from a male patient aged 45-60 years with chronic graft-versus-host disease. Some T cells may be supplied by the graft donor.

The rearrangement uses TRBV11-2 and TRBJ2-7; D may be TRBD2 (5 bases). V was pared by 5 bases and J by 2 bases, with 22 bases between. Germline lookup yields CDR1 SGHAT and CDR2 FQNNGV. The CDR3 consists of 17 residues. Here the CDR3 DNA reads TGTGCCAGCAGCAATCGGGATTCCTTTTTGATCCCCTACGAGCAGTACTTC. Its protein is CASSNRDSFLIPYEQYF.

The chain has TRBV18 and TRBJ2-1; tentatively, D is TRBD1 (5 bases). Deletions cut 3 bases from V and 8 bases from J, with 8 bases between. Per the germline V gene, CDR1 is KGHSH and CDR2 is LQKENI. The CDR3 totals 12 residues. CDR3 amino acids: CASSPAGHEQFF. The CDR3 region has the DNA TGTGCCAGCTCACCGGCAGGGCATGAGCAGTTCTTC.

This clone was picked up a small number of times. This rearrangement joins TRBV7-9 to TRBJ2-7; TRBD2 matches at 13 bases. Germline loops: CDR1 SEHNR, CDR2 FQNEAQ (reference sequence). Losses at the gene ends were 5 bases for V and 5 bases for J; bases not matched to a gene: 6. The CDR3 is made up of 15 amino acids. In DNA form, the CDR3 reads TGTGCCAGCAGCGGTGGACTAGCGGGGGATCACGAGCAGTACTTC. Translation gives CASSGGLAGDHEQYF.

This chain links TRBV19 with TRBJ1-1; 8 nucleotides match TRBD1. Losses at the gene ends were 3 bases for V and 5 bases for J; bases not matched to a gene: 8. In germline, CDR1 is LNHDA, CDR2 SQIVND (reference sequence). The CDR3 is 15 amino acids. This CDR3 reads CASSIQTGEGTEAFF. The CDR3, as DNA: TGTGCCAGTAGTATCCAGACAGGGGAGGGTACTGAAGCTTTCTTT.

This clone was recorded once. The junction departs from the called germline gene at one end, perhaps through a read error. This chain joins TRBV7-7 and TRBJ2-3; D is perhaps TRBD1 (5 bases). Germline V gives CDR1 SSHAT, CDR2 FNYEAQ (reference sequence). The CDR3 consists of 15 residues. The DNA for the CDR3 is TGTGCTAGCAGCTGGACATTCTCTAGCACAGATACGCAGTATTTT. Amino acids: CASSWTFSSTDTQYF.

The V call is TRBV6-6, the J call TRBJ2-5; a possible D gene is TRBD1 (6 bases). Germline V lookup: CDR1 MNHNY, CDR2 SVGAGI (reference sequence). The CDR3 contains 12 residues. V lost 7 bases and J 2 bases, leaving 8 bases between the germline ends. In nucleotides, the CDR3 is TGTGCCAGCAACGACAGGCAAGAGACCCAGTACTTC. It is translated as CASNDRQETQYF.

V usage is TRBV5-4 and J usage is TRBJ2-4, with D hard to call. The V gene lost 0 bases and the J gene lost 3 bases, with 10 bases spanning the gap. This CDR3 region has 15 residues. Germline V lookup: CDR1 SGHNT, CDR2 YYREEE (reference sequence). Here the CDR3 reads CASSLVIRNKNIQYF. The CDR3 nucleotides are TGTGCCAGCAGCTTGGTGATCAGGAACAAAAACATTCAGTACTTC.

V and J are TRBV6-5 and TRBJ2-7; 8 bases line up with TRBD1. V was clipped by 4 bases and J by 1 base; unmatched bases: 9. Germline lookup yields CDR1 MNHEY and CDR2 SVGAGI. The CDR3 consists of 16 residues. The CDR3 reads CASSSRPGQDSYEQYF. CDR3 DNA: TGTGCCAGCAGTTCCCGGCCGGGACAGGATTCCTACGAGCAGTACTTC.

The V and J genes are TRBV19 and TRBJ2-7, with D tentatively TRBD2 (6 bases). The CDR3 covers 16 residues. Germline lookup yields CDR1 LNHDA and CDR2 SQIVND (reference sequence). V dropped 5 bases and J dropped 3 bases, with 20 bases sitting between them. In DNA form, the CDR3 reads TGTGCCAGTAGTTTCCCCGGACGGGGGACGGGCTACGAGCAGTACTTC. Translation: CASSFPGRGTGYEQYF.

J is TRBJ1-5 and V is TRBV19; no firm D call. Germline-derived CDR1 and CDR2 are LNHDA and SQIVND (reference sequence). With 1 base removed from V and 3 bases from J, the gap between germline ends came to 10 bases. CDR3 length equals 15 residues. The CDR3 sequence is CASSIAPDLNQPQHF. Here the CDR3 DNA reads TGTGCCAGTAGTATAGCTCCAGATCTCAATCAGCCCCAGCATTTT.

The rearrangement links TRBV6-1 to TRBJ1-5; TRBD1 might be the D (5 bases). Germline assignment: CDR1 MNHNS and CDR2 SASEGT. The CDR3 is 15 residues long. V was trimmed by 4 bases and J by 5 bases, leaving 15 bases between them. CDR3 sequence: CASSAGGGTYQPQHF. DNA of the CDR3: TGTGCCAGCAGTGCCGGGGGGGGGACCTATCAGCCCCAGCATTTT.

This chain uses TRBV28 with TRBJ1-5; D gene ambiguous. The CDR3 runs to 12 residues. Germline-derived CDR1 and CDR2 are MDHEN and SYDVKM. Trimming stripped 7 bases from V and 3 bases from J, with 7 bases between. The CDR3 loop reads CASNRPNQPQHF. The CDR3 DNA sequence: TGTGCCAGCAACAGACCCAATCAGCCCCAGCATTTT.